This T cell receptor (beta chain) was captured by sequencing in a study of technical replicates of blood from a handful of donors. The data were produced by immunoSEQ multiplex PCR, yet TCRdb's version contains in-frame clones alone and is incomplete. The table has under 85,000 clones, 80% to 95% seen once; the top ten hold around 0.37%. The CDR3 contains 14 residues. The V gene lost 2 bases and the J gene lost 0 bases, with 5 bases spanning the gap. Germline V gene sequence: CDR1 MDHEN, CDR2 SYDVKM. Sequencing was performed on T cells isolated from PBMCs. This clonotype originated in a human donor in good health. This chain connects TRBV28 to TRBJ1-3; no clear D. The CDR3 spells CASSLPFSGNTIYF. CDR3 DNA sequence: TGTGCCAGCAGTTTACCTTTCTCTGGAAACACCATATATTTT. Complete variable domain (other parts from reference TRBV28 and TRBJ1-3): DVKVTQSSRYLVKRTGEKVFLECVQDMDHENMFWYRQDPGLGLRLIYFSYDVKMKEKGDIPEGYSVSREKKERFSLILESASTNQTSMYLCASSLPFSGNTIYFGEGSWLTVV.